Below, one T cell receptor (beta chain) is given with its context. Deletions cut 2 bases from V and 0 bases from J, with 7 bases between. The germline V gene encodes CDR1 MNHEY and CDR2 SVGAGI. The CDR3 has 14 residues. This entry belongs to a study of blood T cell repertoires in COVID-19. Only in-frame clones appear in the TCRdb table, and some are missing; sequencing was by immunoSEQ multiplex PCR. The repertoire holds a few hundred thousand clones, about four fifths seen once, with more than 9% in the top ten. Sequencing was performed on peripheral blood. This receptor was taken from a woman aged 80 or older with acute or convalescent COVID-19. V gene TRBV6-5 combines with J gene TRBJ2-5; possible D gene TRBD1, 5 bases. The CDR3 DNA is TGTGCCAGCAGTTACAGACAGAACCAAGAGACCCAGTACTTC. Its translation is CASSYRQNQETQYF.